The 13 T cell receptor beta chains below were found in one sample sequenced in a study of beta chain features in type 1 diabetes. The sequenced template was cDNA made from the entire isolated RNA. Some clones are missing from TCRdb's copy, which holds only in-frame ones; the method was immunoSEQ multiplex PCR. The table records over 350,000 clones, roughly 16% of them present only once. Material for sequencing was naive CD4+ T cells from blood. These receptors were collected from a woman aged 18-29 years in good health.

Only a few counts were recorded for this clone. The gene calls are TRBV6-6 and TRBJ1-2; no reliable D call. The CDR3 loop spans 15 amino acids. The germline CDR1 and CDR2 sequences are MNHNY and SVGAGI (reference sequence). V was shortened by 6 bases and J by 6 bases, with 20 bases between the two germline ends. The CDR3 reads CASSPPQARVDGYTF. CDR3 DNA: TGTGCCAGCAGCCCCCCCCAGGCGAGGGTGGATGGCTACACCTTC.

The J gene is TRBJ2-1, the V gene TRBV4-3; 8 nucleotides line up with TRBD2. V trimming: 0 bases; J trimming: 0 bases; junction bases outside the gene matches: 19. Germline V CDR1 and CDR2: LGHNA, YSLEER. This CDR3 region has 22 residues. The CDR3 DNA follows: TGCGCCAGCAGCCAAGATATAGCGGTAAGGCTAGCGGGTAAAAGCTCCTACAATGAGCAGTTCTTC. Amino acid sequence: CASSQDIAVRLAGKSSYNEQFF.

V usage is TRBV2 and J usage is TRBJ1-2; D is unresolved. The CDR3 totals 13 residues. V was pared by 5 bases and J by 3 bases, with 10 bases between. Germline values: CDR1 SNHLY, CDR2 FYNNEI. The CDR3 loop reads CASSPDGYYGYTF. The DNA for the CDR3 is TGTGCCAGCAGTCCTGATGGCTACTATGGCTACACCTTC.

The rearrangement links TRBV7-2 to TRBJ2-1; 11 bases are shared with TRBD1. The CDR3 loop spans 16 amino acids. The junction had 9 bases not matched to a gene; V was cut back by 4 bases and J by 7 bases. Germline V gene data show CDR1 as SGHTA and CDR2 as FQGNSA. The CDR3: CASSSFGQGAGNEQFF. The CDR3 DNA reads as TGTGCCAGCAGCTCTTTTGGACAGGGGGCAGGAAATGAGCAGTTCTTC.

This sequence joins TRBV28 and TRBJ2-5, with D possibly matching TRBD2 (6 bases). Per germline, CDR1 MDHEN and CDR2 SYDVKM. The CDR3 length is 13 residues. V was trimmed by 10 bases and J by 1 base, leaving 13 bases between them. DNA of the CDR3: TGTGCCACCCGGGAGACAGTCCAAGAGACCCAGTACTTC. Protein sequence: CATRETVQETQYF.

A few counts support this clone. This sequence joins TRBV29-1 and TRBJ2-7; D call uncertain. V lost 6 bases to trimming and J lost 0 bases, with 9 bases between them. CDR1 and CDR2 (germline): SQVTM, ANQGSEA. The CDR3 runs 12 residues. CDR3 DNA sequence: TGCAGCGTCTCCTACGACTCCTACGAGCAGTACTTC. Translation: CSVSYDSYEQYF.

This clone was detected a few times. The CDR3 sequence is CASKWDRRQYEQYF. The CDR3 coding sequence is TGTGCCAGCAAGTGGGACAGGAGACAATACGAGCAGTACTTC. The chain links TRBV28 to TRBJ2-7; 8 nucleotides agree with TRBD1. V shed 7 bases and J 4 bases; nucleotides not matched to a gene: 9. This CDR3 has 14 amino acids. Germline V gene lookup returns CDR1 MDHEN and CDR2 SYDVKM.

This chain connects TRBV11-2 to TRBJ2-1, with 11 bases matching TRBD2. This CDR3 has 16 residues. Germline V gene sequence: CDR1 SGHAT, CDR2 FQNNGV. V shed 6 bases, J shed 2 bases, and the junction held 6 bases outside the gene matches. The chain's CDR3 is CASRRTSGRPYNEQFF. The CDR3 bases are TGTGCCAGCAGACGAACTAGCGGGAGACCCTACAATGAGCAGTTCTTC.

This clone was counted a few times. The chain recombines TRBV5-1 with TRBJ2-5; TRBD2 agrees at 8 bases. The CDR3 is 13 residues long. With 2 bases clipped from V and 4 bases from J, the junction kept 1 base outside the gene matches. The V gene's germline CDR1 is SGHRS and CDR2 YFSETQ. In DNA, the CDR3 is TGCGCCAGCAGCTTTGCGGGAGGAGAGACCCAGTACTTC. It translates to CASSFAGGETQYF.

This clone was observed a handful of times. The rearrangement links TRBV18 to TRBJ1-3; D gene unclear. The germline V and J ends were trimmed by 3 bases and 4 bases, with 10 bases remaining between them. Germline CDR1 is KGHSH and CDR2 is LQKENI. The CDR3 extends over 14 amino acids. CDR3 DNA sequence: TGTGCCAGCTCACCGTCGCTACAGGGAAACACCATATATTTT. This codes for CASSPSLQGNTIYF.

In the case of this clone: The same CDR3 can be traced to other DNA sequences in this sample. J is TRBJ2-1 and V is TRBV7-2, with 11 bases lining up with TRBD2. The CDR3 is 16 residues long. Germline CDR1 and CDR2: SGHTA and FQGNSA. V lost 1 base, J lost 4 bases, and 3 bases stayed unmatched. As DNA, the CDR3 is TGTGCCAGCAGCTTAGTAGGGACTAGCGGTTACAATGAGCAGTTCTTC. Protein product: CASSLVGTSGYNEQFF. The full variable domain, in which reference TRBV7-2 and TRBJ2-1 provide the parts outside the CDR3, is GAGVSQSPSNKVTEKGKDVELRCDPISGHTALYWYRQSLGQGLEFLIYFQGNSAPDKSGLPSDRFSAERTGGSVSTLTIQRTQQEDSAVYLCASSLVGTSGYNEQFFGPGTRLTVL.

The chain links TRBV9 to TRBJ2-6; D remains ambiguous. Per the germline V gene, CDR1 is SGDLS and CDR2 is YYNGEE. CDR3 size: 16 residues. The germline V and J ends were trimmed by 2 bases and 0 bases, with 9 bases remaining between them. CDR3 residues: CASSVPFSSGANVLTF. The CDR3 nucleotides are TGTGCCAGCAGCGTTCCCTTCAGCTCTGGGGCCAACGTCCTGACTTTC. The full variable domain, completed using reference TRBV9 and TRBJ2-6, is DSGVTQTPKHLITATGQRVTLRCSPRSGDLSVYWYQQSLDQGLQFLIQYYNGEERAKGNILERFSAQQFPDLHSELNLSSLELGDSALYFCASSVPFSSGANVLTFGAGSRLTVL.

This clone was seen only a few times. The chain combines TRBV4-2 with TRBJ2-1, with D unresolved. The CDR3 runs 14 residues. Trimming stripped 0 bases from V and 4 bases from J, with 7 bases between. The germline gives CDR1 LGHNA, CDR2 YNFKEQ. The CDR3 sequence is CASSQETVYNEQFF. CDR3 in DNA: TGTGCCAGCAGCCAAGAAACGGTTTACAATGAGCAGTTCTTC.